This T cell receptor beta chain was sequenced in a study of T cell responses to AZD1222 COVID-19 vaccine. Overall study findings and caveats: Baseline serostatus was positive in only five to seven AZD1222 recipients. Reports indicate that nearly half of spike-specific TCRs are directed at unmutated variant regions. None of the repertoires were sampled until the peak T cell response had passed. Most donors were white British and more were female, and clonal diversity was possibly underestimated.

Clones were sequenced by immunoSEQ multiplex PCR, and TCRdb holds only the in-frame ones, with some missing. The sample lists approximately 190,000 clones, about 92% occurring once. Germline V gene lookup returns CDR1 MDHEN and CDR2 SYDVKM. V lost 4 bases to trimming and J lost 6 bases; unmatched junction nucleotides: 9. The CDR3 is made up of 15 amino acids. This clone was seen more than once but under ten times. Its antigen is still unknown. The chain links TRBV28 to TRBJ2-3; TRBD1 aligns across 8 bases. This specimen consisted of peripheral blood, obtained 28 days after the second dose of the MenACWY control vaccine. This TCR came from an adult who received the MenACWY meningococcal vaccine as a control. The CDR3 spells CASSSPRRTGDTQYF. In nucleotides, the CDR3 is TGTGCCAGCAGTTCCCCCCGACGGACAGGGGATACGCAGTATTTT.